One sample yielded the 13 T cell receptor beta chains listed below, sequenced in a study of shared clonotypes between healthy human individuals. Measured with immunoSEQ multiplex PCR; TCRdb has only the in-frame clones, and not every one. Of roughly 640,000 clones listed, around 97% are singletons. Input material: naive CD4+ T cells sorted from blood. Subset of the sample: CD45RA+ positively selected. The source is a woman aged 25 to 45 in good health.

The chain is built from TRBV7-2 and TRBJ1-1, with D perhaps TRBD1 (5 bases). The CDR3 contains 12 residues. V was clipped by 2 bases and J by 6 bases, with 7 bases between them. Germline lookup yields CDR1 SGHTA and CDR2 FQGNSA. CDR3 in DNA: TGTGCCAGCAGCTTACAGGGCCCTGAAGCTTTCTTT. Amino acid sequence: CASSLQGPEAFF.

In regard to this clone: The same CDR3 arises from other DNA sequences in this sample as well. CDR3 in amino acids: CASRGTGNSNQPQHF. The CDR3 region has the DNA TGTGCCAGCAGGGGGACAGGAAATAGCAATCAGCCCCAGCATTTT. The chain employs TRBV2 and TRBJ1-5; 8 bases align to TRBD1. The J segment lost 0 bases and the V segment lost 6 bases, leaving 4 bases of the junction unmatched. CDR1 SNHLY and CDR2 FYNNEI come from the germline V gene. The CDR3 sequence is 15 residues long.

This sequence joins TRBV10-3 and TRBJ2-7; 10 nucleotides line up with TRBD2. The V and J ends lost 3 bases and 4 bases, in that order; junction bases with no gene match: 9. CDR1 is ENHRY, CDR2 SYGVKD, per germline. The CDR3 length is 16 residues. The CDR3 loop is CAISDPKREGRYEQYF. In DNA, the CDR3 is TGTGCCATCAGTGATCCCAAGCGGGAGGGCCGGTACGAGCAGTACTTC.

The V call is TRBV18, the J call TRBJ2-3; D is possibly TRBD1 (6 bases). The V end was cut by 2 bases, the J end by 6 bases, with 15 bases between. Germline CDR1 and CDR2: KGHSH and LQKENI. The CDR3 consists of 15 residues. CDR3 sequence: CASSPAVTGFDTQYF. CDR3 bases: TGTGCCAGCTCACCAGCTGTAACAGGGTTCGATACGCAGTATTTT.

In nucleotides, the CDR3 is TGTGCCAGCAGGAAGACTAGTTCAGAGACCCAGTACTTC. Protein product: CASRKTSSETQYF. The chain is built from TRBV5-5 and TRBJ2-5, with a possible D match to TRBD2 (6 bases). V lost 5 bases to trimming and J lost 4 bases, with 12 bases between them. The CDR3 extends over 13 amino acids. In germline, CDR1 is SGHKS, CDR2 YYEKEE (reference sequence).

In DNA form, the CDR3 reads TGTGCCAGCAGCATCCCCTTTTTTGCAAACACCATATATTTT. As protein: CASSIPFFANTIYF. The chain joins TRBV7-9 to TRBJ1-3; D is uncertain. The germline gives CDR1 SEHNR, CDR2 FQNEAQ (reference sequence). Trimming removed 5 bases from V and 6 bases from J, with 14 bases in between. This CDR3 is 14 amino acids long.

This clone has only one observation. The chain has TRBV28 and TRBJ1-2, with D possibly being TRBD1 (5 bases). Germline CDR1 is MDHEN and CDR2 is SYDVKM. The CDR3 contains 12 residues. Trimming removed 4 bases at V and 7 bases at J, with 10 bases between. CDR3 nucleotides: TGTGCCAGCAGTTCCCCGGGGCCTGGCTACACCTTC. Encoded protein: CASSSPGPGYTF.

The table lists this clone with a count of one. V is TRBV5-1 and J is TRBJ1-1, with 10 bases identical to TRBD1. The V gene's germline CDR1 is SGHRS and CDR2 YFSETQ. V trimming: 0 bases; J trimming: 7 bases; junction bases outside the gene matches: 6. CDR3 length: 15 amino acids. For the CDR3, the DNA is TGCGCCAGCAGCTTGGTGGGGGACAGGGGCGGTGAAGCTTTCTTT. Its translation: CASSLVGDRGGEAFF.

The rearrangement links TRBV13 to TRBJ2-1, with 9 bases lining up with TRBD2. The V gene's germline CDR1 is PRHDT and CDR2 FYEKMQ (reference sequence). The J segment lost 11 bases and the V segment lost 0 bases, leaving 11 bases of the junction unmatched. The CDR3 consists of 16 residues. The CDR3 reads CASSLGLASGAFKQFF. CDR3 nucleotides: TGTGCCAGCAGCTTAGGGTTGGCTAGCGGGGCCTTCAAGCAGTTCTTC.

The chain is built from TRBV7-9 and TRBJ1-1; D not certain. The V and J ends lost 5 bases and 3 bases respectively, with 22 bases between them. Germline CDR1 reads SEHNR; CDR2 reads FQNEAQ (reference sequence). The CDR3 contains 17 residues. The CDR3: CASSRRQKDRTYTEAFF. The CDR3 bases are TGTGCCAGCAGCAGAAGACAAAAGGACCGGACGTACACTGAAGCTTTCTTT.

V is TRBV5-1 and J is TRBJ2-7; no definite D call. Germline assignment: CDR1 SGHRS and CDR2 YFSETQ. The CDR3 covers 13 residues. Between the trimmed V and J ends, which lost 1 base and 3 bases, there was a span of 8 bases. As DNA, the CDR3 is TGCGCCAGCAGCTTGCCCCCGGGCTACGAGCAGTACTTC. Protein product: CASSLPPGYEQYF. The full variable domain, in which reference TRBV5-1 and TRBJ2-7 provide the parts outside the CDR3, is KAGVTQTPRYLIKTRGQQVTLSCSPISGHRSVSWYQQTPGQGLQFLFEYFSETQRNKGNFPGRFSGRQFSNSRSEMNVSTLELGDSALYLCASSLPPGYEQYFGPGTRLTVT.

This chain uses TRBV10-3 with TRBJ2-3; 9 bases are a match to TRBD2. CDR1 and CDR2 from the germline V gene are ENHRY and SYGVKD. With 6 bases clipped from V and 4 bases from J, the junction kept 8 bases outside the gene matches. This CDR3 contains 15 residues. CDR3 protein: CAISPTSGSPDTQYF. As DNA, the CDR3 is TGTGCCATCAGCCCAACTAGCGGGTCCCCAGATACGCAGTATTTT.

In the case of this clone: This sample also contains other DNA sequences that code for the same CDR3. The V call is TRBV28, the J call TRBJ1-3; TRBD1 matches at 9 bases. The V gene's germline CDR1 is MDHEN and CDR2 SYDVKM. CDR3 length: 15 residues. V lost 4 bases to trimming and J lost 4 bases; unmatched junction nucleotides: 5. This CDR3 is CASSSGQGRGNTIYF. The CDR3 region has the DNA TGTGCCAGCAGTTCGGGACAGGGAAGGGGAAACACCATATATTTT.